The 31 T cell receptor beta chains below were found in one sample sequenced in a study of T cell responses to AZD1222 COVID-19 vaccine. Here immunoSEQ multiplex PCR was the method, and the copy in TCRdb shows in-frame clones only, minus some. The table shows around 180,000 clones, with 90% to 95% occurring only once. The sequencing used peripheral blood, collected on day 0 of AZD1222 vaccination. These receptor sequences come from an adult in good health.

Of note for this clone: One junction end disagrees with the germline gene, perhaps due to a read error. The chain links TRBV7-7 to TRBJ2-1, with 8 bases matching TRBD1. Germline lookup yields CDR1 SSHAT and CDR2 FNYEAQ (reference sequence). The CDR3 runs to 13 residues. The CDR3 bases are TGTGCTAGCAGCTTCGGACAGGGCAATGAGCAGTTCTTC. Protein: CASSFGQGNEQFF.

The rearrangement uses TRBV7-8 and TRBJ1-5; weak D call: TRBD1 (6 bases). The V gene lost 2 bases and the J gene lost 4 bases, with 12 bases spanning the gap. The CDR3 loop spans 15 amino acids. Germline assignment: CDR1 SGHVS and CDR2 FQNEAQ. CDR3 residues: CASSLQGLKNQPQHF. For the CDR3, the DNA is TGTGCCAGCAGCTTACAGGGGCTGAAAAATCAGCCCCAGCATTTT.

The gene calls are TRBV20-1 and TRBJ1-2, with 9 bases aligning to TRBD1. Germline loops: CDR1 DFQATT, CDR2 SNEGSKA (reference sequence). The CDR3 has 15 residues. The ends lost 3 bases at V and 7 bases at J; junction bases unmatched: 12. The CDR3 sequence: CSASATLTGGFGYTF. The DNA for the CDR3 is TGCAGTGCTAGTGCTACTCTCACAGGGGGCTTTGGCTACACCTTC.

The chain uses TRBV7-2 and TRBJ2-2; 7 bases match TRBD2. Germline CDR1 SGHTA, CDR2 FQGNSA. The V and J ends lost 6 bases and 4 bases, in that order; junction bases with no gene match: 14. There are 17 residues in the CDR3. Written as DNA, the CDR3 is TGTGCCAGCAGTCACAGCGGGACTCCCACTTTCACCGGGGAGCTGTTTTTT. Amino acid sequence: CASSHSGTPTFTGELFF.

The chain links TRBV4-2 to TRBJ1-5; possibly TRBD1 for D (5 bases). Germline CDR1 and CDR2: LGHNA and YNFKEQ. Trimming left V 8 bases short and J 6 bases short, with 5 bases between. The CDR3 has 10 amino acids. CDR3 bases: TGTGCCAGCGGGGCTCAGCCCCAGCATTTT. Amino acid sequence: CASGAQPQHF.

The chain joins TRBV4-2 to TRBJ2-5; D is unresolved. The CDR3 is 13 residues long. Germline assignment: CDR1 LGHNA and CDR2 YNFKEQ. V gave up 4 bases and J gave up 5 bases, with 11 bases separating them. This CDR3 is CASSLRLGETQYF. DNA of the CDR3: TGTGCCAGCAGCCTCCGACTTGGGGAGACCCAGTACTTC.

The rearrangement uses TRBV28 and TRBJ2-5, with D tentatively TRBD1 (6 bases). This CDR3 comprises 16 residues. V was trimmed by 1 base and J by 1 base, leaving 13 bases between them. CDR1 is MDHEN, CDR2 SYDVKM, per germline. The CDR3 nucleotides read TGTGCCAGCAGTTTATCCCCAGGACAGACCCAAGAGACCCAGTACTTC. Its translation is CASSLSPGQTQETQYF.

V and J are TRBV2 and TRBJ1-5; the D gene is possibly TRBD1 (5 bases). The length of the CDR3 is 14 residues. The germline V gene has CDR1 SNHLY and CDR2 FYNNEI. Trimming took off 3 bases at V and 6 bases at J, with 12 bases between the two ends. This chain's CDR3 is CASSEPRGGQPQHF. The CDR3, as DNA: TGTGCCAGCAGTGAGCCCCGGGGGGGTCAGCCCCAGCATTTT.

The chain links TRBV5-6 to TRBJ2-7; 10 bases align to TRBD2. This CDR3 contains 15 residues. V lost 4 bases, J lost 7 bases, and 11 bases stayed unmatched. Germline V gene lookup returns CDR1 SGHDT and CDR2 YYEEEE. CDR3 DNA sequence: TGTGCCAGCAGCCCGGTCACTAGCGGGGCGTTGGAGCAGTACTTC. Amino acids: CASSPVTSGALEQYF.

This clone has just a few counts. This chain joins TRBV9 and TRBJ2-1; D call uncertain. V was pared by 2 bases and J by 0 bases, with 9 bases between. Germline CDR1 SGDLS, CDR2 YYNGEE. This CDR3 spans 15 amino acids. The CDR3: CASSVRQSSYNEQFF. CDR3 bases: TGTGCCAGCAGCGTTCGGCAGAGCTCCTACAATGAGCAGTTCTTC.

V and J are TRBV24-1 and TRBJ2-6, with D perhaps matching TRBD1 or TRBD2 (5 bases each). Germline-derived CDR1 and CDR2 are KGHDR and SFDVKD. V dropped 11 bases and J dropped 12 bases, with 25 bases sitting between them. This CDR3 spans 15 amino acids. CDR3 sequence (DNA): TGTGCCATCGCCAAAACCGGGACGGTGCCCTCCGTCCTGACTTTC. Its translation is CAIAKTGTVPSVLTF.

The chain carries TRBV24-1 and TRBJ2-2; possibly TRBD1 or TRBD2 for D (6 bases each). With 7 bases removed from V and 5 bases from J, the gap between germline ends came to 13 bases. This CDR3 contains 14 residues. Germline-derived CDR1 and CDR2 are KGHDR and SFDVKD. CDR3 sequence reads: CATSPRGRTGELFF. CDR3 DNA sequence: TGTGCCACCAGCCCACGGGGGCGAACCGGGGAGCTGTTTTTT.

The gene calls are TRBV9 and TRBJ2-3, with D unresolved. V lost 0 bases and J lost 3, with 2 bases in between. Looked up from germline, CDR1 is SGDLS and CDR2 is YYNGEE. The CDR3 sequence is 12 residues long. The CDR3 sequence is CASSVVTDTQYF. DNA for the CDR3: TGTGCCAGCAGCGTAGTTACAGATACGCAGTATTTT.

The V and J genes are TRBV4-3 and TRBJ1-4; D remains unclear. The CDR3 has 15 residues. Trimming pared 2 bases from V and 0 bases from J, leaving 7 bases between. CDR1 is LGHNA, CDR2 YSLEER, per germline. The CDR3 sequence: CASSQRWPTNEKLFF. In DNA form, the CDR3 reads TGCGCCAGCAGCCAAAGATGGCCAACTAATGAAAAACTGTTTTTT.

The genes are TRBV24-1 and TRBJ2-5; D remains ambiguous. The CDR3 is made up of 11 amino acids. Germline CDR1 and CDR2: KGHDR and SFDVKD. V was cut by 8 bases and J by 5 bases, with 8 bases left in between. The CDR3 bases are TGTGCCACCAAGGAAGGGGAGACCCAGTACTTC. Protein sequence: CATKEGETQYF.

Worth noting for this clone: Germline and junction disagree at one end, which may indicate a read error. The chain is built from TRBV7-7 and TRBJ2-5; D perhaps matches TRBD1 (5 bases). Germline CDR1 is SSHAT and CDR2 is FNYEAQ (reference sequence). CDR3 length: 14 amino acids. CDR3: CASSPGALQETQYF. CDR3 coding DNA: TGTGCTAGCAGCCCTGGGGCACTCCAAGAGACCCAGTACTTC.

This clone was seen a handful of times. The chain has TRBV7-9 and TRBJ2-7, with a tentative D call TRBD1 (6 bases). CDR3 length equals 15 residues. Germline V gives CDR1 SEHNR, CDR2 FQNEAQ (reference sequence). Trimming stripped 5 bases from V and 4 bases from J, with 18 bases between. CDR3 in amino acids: CASSPPGQPRYEQYF. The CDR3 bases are TGTGCCAGCAGCCCACCGGGACAACCGAGGTACGAGCAGTACTTC. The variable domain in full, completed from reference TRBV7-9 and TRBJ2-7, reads DTGVSQNPRHKITKRGQNVTFRCDPISEHNRLYWYRQTLGQGPEFLTYFQNEAQLEKSRLLSDRFSAERPKGSFSTLEIQRTEQGDSAMYLCASSPPGQPRYEQYFGPGTRLTVT.

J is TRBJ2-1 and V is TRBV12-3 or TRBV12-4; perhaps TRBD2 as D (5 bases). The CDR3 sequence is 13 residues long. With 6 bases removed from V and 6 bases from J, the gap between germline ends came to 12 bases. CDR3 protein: CASRRAGSNEQFF. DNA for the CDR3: TGTGCCAGCAGGAGGGCGGGTTCCAATGAGCAGTTCTTC.

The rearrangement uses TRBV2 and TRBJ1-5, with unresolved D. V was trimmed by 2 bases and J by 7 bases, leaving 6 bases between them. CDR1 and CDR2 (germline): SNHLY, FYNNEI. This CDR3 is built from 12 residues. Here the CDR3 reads CASSEFVQPQHF. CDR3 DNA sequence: TGTGCCAGCAGTGAATTTGTCCAGCCCCAGCATTTT.

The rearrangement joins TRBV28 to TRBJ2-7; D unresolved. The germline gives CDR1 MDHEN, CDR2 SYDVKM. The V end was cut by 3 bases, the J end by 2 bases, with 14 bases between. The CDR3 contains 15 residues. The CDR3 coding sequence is TGTGCCAGCAGTTTTAGGACCATAGCAGCCTACGAGCAGTACTTC. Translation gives CASSFRTIAAYEQYF.

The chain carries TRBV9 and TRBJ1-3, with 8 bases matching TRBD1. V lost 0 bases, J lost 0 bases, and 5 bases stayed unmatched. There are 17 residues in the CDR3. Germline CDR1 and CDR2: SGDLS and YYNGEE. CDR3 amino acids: CASSVARDRPSGNTIYF. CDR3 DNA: TGTGCCAGCAGCGTAGCTAGGGACAGGCCCTCTGGAAACACCATATATTTT.

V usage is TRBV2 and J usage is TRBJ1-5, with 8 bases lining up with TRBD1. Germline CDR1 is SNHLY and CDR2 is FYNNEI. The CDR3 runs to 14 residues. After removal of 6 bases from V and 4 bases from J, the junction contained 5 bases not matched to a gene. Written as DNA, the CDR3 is TGTGCCAGCAGAACGGGACAGGTTAATCAGCCCCAGCATTTT. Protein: CASRTGQVNQPQHF.

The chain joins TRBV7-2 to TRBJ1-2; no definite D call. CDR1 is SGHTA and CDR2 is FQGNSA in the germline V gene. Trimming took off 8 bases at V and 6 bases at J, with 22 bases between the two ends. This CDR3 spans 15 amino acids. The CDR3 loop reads CASSRPPPEGHGYTF. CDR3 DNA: TGTGCCAGCTCCCGACCCCCCCCAGAGGGTCATGGCTACACCTTC.

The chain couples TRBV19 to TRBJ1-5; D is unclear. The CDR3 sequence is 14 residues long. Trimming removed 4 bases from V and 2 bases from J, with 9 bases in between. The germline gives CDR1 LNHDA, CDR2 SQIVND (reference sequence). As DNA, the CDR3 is TGTGCCAGTAGTAATATGCAGGGCAATCAGCCCCAGCATTTT. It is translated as CASSNMQGNQPQHF.

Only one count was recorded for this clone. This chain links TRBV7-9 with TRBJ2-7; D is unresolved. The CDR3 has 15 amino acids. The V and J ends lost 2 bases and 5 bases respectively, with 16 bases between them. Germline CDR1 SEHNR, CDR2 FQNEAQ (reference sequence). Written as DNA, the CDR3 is TGTGCCAGCAGCTTACTGCGGTTGGGAAGGGACGAGCAGTACTTC. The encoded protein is CASSLLRLGRDEQYF.

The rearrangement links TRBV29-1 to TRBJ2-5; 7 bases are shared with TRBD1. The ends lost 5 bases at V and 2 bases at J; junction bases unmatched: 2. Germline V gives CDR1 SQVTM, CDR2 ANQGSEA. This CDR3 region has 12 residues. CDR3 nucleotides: TGCAGCGTTAAGACAGGGCAAGAGACCCAGTACTTC. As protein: CSVKTGQETQYF.

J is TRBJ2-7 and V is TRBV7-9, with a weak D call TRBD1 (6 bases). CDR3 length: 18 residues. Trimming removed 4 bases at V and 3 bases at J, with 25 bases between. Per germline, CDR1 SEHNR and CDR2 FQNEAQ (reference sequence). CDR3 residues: CASSSLPFRTGSDYEQYF. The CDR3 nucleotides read TGTGCCAGCAGCTCCTTACCATTCCGCACAGGGTCCGACTACGAGCAGTACTTC.

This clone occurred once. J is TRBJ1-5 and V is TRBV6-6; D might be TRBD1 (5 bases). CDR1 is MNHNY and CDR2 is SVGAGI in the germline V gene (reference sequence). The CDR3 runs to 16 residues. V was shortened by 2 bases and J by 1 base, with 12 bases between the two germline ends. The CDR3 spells CASSYSRQGSNQPQHF. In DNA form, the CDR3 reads TGTGCCAGCAGTTACAGTAGGCAGGGAAGCAATCAGCCCCAGCATTTT.

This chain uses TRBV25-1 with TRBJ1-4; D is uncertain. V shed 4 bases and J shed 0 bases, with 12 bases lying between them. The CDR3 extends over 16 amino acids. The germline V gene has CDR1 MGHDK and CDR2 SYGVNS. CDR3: CASSARWGPTNEKLFF. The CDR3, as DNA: TGTGCCAGCAGTGCCCGATGGGGTCCAACTAATGAAAAACTGTTTTTT.

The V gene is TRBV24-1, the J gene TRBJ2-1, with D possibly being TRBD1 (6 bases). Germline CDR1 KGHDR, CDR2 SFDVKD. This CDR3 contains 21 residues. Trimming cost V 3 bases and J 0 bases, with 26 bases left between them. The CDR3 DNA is TGTGCCACCAGTGATCAAGCAGGGGCGGCAGGCCAACCTGGCTCCTACAATGAGCAGTTCTTC. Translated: CATSDQAGAAGQPGSYNEQFF.

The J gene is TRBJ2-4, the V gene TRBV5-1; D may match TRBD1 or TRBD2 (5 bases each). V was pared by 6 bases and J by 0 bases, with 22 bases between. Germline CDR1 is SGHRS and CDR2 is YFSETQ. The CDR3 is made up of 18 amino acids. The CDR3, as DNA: TGCGCCAGCACCCAGGGACCCTTAAGGGCACTAGCCAAAAACATTCAGTACTTC. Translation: CASTQGPLRALAKNIQYF. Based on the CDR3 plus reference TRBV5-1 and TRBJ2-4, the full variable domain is KAGVTQTPRYLIKTRGQQVTLSCSPISGHRSVSWYQQTPGQGLQFLFEYFSETQRNKGNFPGRFSGRQFSNSRSEMNVSTLELGDSALYLCASTQGPLRALAKNIQYFGAGTRLSVL.